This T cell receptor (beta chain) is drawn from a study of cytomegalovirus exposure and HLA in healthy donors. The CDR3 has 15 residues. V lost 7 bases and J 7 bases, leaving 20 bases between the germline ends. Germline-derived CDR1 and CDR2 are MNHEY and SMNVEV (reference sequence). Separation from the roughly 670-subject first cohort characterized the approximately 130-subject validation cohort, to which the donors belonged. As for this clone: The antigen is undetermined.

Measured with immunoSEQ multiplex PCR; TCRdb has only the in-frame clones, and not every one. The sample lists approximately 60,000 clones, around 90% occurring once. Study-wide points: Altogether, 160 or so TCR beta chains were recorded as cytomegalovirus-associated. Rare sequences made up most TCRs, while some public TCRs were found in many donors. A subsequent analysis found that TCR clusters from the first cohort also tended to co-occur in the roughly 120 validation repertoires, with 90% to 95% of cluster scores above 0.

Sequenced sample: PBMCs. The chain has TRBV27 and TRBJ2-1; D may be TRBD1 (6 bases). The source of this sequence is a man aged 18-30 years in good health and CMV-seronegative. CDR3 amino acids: CASTSLQGLMNEQFF. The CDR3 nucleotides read TGTGCCAGCACTAGTCTGCAGGGGTTGATGAATGAGCAGTTCTTC.